The 30 T cell receptor beta chains below come from one sample, sequenced in a study of blood T cell repertoires in COVID-19. Profiled with immunoSEQ multiplex PCR; TCRdb holds only in-frame clones, not every one. The table has approximately 250,000 clones, 88% seen once. The sequenced sample consisted of PBMCs or T cells enriched from blood (not recorded which). Receptor source: a woman in her twenties or thirties who had recovered from COVID-19.

CDR3 nucleotides: TGTGCCAGCAGCCCGCGGACAGGGACGTTCTCTGAAGCTTTCTTT. This translates into CASSPRTGTFSEAFF. The J gene is TRBJ1-1, the V gene TRBV7-9; TRBD1 aligns across 8 bases. The V gene's germline CDR1 is SEHNR and CDR2 FQNEAQ (reference sequence). Trimming at V came to 5 bases and at J to 6 bases, leaving 11 bases not matched to a gene. The length of the CDR3 is 15 residues.

The chain joins TRBV4-3 to TRBJ2-4, with 7 bases aligning to TRBD1. Germline CDR1 reads LGHNA; CDR2 reads YSLEER. The CDR3 consists of 19 residues. The V and J ends lost 4 bases and 4 bases, in that order; junction bases with no gene match: 19. The CDR3 sequence: CASSLLVSSWGQQKNIQYF. In DNA, the CDR3 is TGCGCCAGCAGCCTCCTGGTCAGTTCGTGGGGACAGCAGAAAAACATTCAGTACTTC.

The J gene is TRBJ2-3, the V gene TRBV4-3, with D perhaps TRBD2 (7 bases). Germline CDR1 is LGHNA and CDR2 is YSLEER. V was pared by 4 bases and J by 1 base, with 12 bases between. There are 15 residues in the CDR3. The chain's CDR3 is CASSPRGGGTDTQYF. In nucleotides, the CDR3 is TGCGCCAGCAGCCCTCGAGGGGGGGGCACAGATACGCAGTATTTT.

Written as DNA, the CDR3 is TGTGCCAGCAGTGGAAGGGGGGGCTTCTTT. It translates to CASSGRGGFF. V usage is TRBV2 and J usage is TRBJ1-1; D possibly corresponds to TRBD1 (6 bases). The germline CDR1 and CDR2 sequences are SNHLY and FYNNEI. V lost 4 bases and J lost 14, with 11 bases in between. The CDR3 is 10 residues long.

This chain links TRBV13 with TRBJ2-1, with 9 bases identical to TRBD2. Trimming at V came to 5 bases and at J to 15 bases, leaving 14 bases not matched to a gene. The CDR3 totals 14 residues. Germline assignment: CDR1 PRHDT and CDR2 FYEKMQ (reference sequence). CDR3 sequence reads: CASSGTSPASSRFF. CDR3 sequence (DNA): TGTGCCAGCAGCGGGACTAGCCCCGCAAGCTCGAGGTTCTTC.

In this sample, this clone turned up once. The rearrangement joins TRBV7-9 to TRBJ1-1; 10 bases are shared with TRBD1. The V gene end was trimmed by 1 base and the J gene end by 6 bases; junction bases not matched to a gene: 2. The germline CDR1 and CDR2 sequences are SEHNR and FQNEAQ (reference sequence). This CDR3 has 14 amino acids. CDR3 in amino acids: CASSLVGQGPEAFF. CDR3 nucleotides: TGTGCCAGCAGCTTAGTGGGACAGGGGCCTGAAGCTTTCTTT.

This clone is a singleton in its sample. V usage is TRBV7-9 and J usage is TRBJ2-1; perhaps TRBD2 as D (6 bases). Germline CDR1 reads SEHNR; CDR2 reads FQNEAQ (reference sequence). The V end was cut by 1 base, the J end by 5 bases, with 15 bases between. The CDR3 runs 16 residues. The CDR3 DNA reads TGTGCCAGCAGCTTAGTTCCTGGGGACTTCCACAATGAGCAGTTCTTC. The encoded protein is CASSLVPGDFHNEQFF. Together with reference TRBV7-9 and TRBJ2-1, the CDR3 gives the full variable domain: DTGVSQNPRHKITKRGQNVTFRCDPISEHNRLYWYRQTLGQGPEFLTYFQNEAQLEKSRLLSDRFSAERPKGSFSTLEIQRTEQGDSAMYLCASSLVPGDFHNEQFFGPGTRLTVL.

The J gene is TRBJ1-2, the V gene TRBV7-2; no clear D gene. Germline V lookup: CDR1 SGHTA, CDR2 FQGNSA. V gave up 3 bases and J gave up 6 bases, with 23 bases separating them. The CDR3 extends over 17 amino acids. The CDR3 is CASSFSLSPGPPNGYTF. The CDR3 coding sequence is TGTGCCAGCAGCTTTTCGCTATCCCCGGGTCCTCCAAATGGCTACACCTTC.

This rearrangement joins TRBV19 to TRBJ2-7; D not resolved. V lost 5 bases, J lost 6 bases, and 8 bases lay in between. The CDR3 sequence is 11 residues long. CDR1 is LNHDA and CDR2 is SQIVND in the germline V gene (reference sequence). CDR3 amino acids: CASSRPSEQYF. As DNA, the CDR3 is TGTGCCAGTAGTCGTCCCTCCGAGCAGTACTTC.

This clone was seen only once. The rearrangement links TRBV2 to TRBJ1-2; the match to TRBD1 covers 9 bases. CDR3 length: 14 amino acids. The germline gives CDR1 SNHLY, CDR2 FYNNEI. V gave up 7 bases and J gave up 6 bases; unmatched junction bases: 9. The CDR3 coding sequence is TGTGCCAGCACCCGGGACAGGGCTTTCAATGGCTACACCTTC. Protein: CASTRDRAFNGYTF.

The V call is TRBV4-1, the J call TRBJ2-6, with 8 bases aligning to TRBD1. CDR1 MGHRA and CDR2 YSYEKL come from the germline V gene. J lost 1 base, V lost 4 bases, and 3 bases had no gene match. The CDR3 extends over 16 amino acids. CDR3 protein: CASSRTGGSGANVLTF. The CDR3 nucleotides are TGCGCCAGCAGCCGCACAGGGGGTTCTGGGGCCAACGTCCTGACTTTC.

This chain joins TRBV7-9 and TRBJ2-6, with D perhaps matching TRBD2 (5 bases). The germline V and J ends were trimmed by 6 bases and 0 bases, with 15 bases remaining between them. This CDR3 is built from 17 residues. Germline-derived CDR1 and CDR2 are SEHNR and FQNEAQ (reference sequence). The CDR3 coding sequence is TGTGCCAGCAGTCAAACGTCCGGGATCTCTGGGGCCAACGTCCTGACTTTC. This encodes CASSQTSGISGANVLTF.

The V call is TRBV20-1, the J call TRBJ1-1, with unresolved D. This CDR3 contains 14 residues. Germline V CDR1 and CDR2: DFQATT, SNEGSKA (reference sequence). Trimming removed 3 bases from V and 4 bases from J, with 15 bases in between. The CDR3 reads CSASEYRGGTEAFF. CDR3 bases: TGCAGTGCTAGTGAGTATCGGGGTGGCACTGAAGCTTTCTTT.

The rearrangement joins TRBV11-2 to TRBJ2-1; tentative D call: TRBD2 (6 bases). The CDR3 runs to 13 residues. Trimming took 5 bases from V and 5 from J, leaving 10 bases between them. Germline lookup yields CDR1 SGHAT and CDR2 FQNNGV. The DNA of the CDR3 is TGTGCCAGCAGCCTGACTAGGGACAATGAGCAGTTCTTC. It encodes CASSLTRDNEQFF.

This clone was observed once. This chain joins TRBV6-1 and TRBJ1-2; D may be TRBD1 (6 bases). Looked up from germline, CDR1 is MNHNS and CDR2 is SASEGT. This CDR3 has 14 amino acids. Trimming removed 0 bases from V and 2 bases from J, with 7 bases in between. The CDR3 region has the DNA TGTGCCAGCAGTGAAGCCGACAGGAACTATGGCTACACCTTC. It encodes CASSEADRNYGYTF.

CDR3 DNA sequence: TGTGCCAGCAGTCACCCTTTCGGGGGGTGGGATACGCAGTATTTT. The encoded protein is CASSHPFGGWDTQYF. The rearrangement joins TRBV27 to TRBJ2-3, with 7 bases that match TRBD2. Germline CDR1 reads MNHEY; CDR2 reads SMNVEV (reference sequence). CDR3 length: 15 residues. V shed 5 bases, J shed 6 bases, and the junction held 11 bases outside the gene matches.

The chain recombines TRBV7-9 with TRBJ1-1; 9 nucleotides agree with TRBD1. CDR3 length: 16 residues. Trimming cost V 5 bases and J 3 bases; bases outside gene matches: 10. Germline V gene lookup returns CDR1 SEHNR and CDR2 FQNEAQ (reference sequence). CDR3 amino acids: CASSEPGTGWDTEAFF. DNA for the CDR3: TGTGCCAGCAGCGAGCCGGGGACAGGGTGGGACACTGAAGCTTTCTTT.

The genes are TRBV19 and TRBJ2-5, with TRBD2 matching over 12 bases. The CDR3 contains 14 residues. CDR1 is LNHDA and CDR2 is SQIVND in the germline V gene (reference sequence). V lost 10 bases, J lost 7 bases, and 10 bases stayed unmatched. The CDR3, as DNA: TGTGCCACTGGCCTAGCGGGGGGGTGGAGGACCCAGTACTTC. This codes for CATGLAGGWRTQYF. The whole variable domain, filled in from reference TRBV19 and TRBJ2-5, reads DGGITQSPKYLFRKEGQNVTLSCEQNLNHDAMYWYRQDPGQGLRLIYYSQIVNDFQKGDIAEGYSVSREKKESFPLTVTSAQKNPTAFYLCATGLAGGWRTQYFGPGTRLLVL.

The chain's CDR3 is CASSGGQSNQPQHF. CDR3 DNA sequence: TGTGCCAGCTCCGGGGGGCAGAGCAATCAGCCCCAGCATTTT. J is TRBJ1-5 and V is TRBV7-9, with D perhaps matching TRBD1 (6 bases). The CDR3 loop spans 14 amino acids. The germline V gene has CDR1 SEHNR and CDR2 FQNEAQ (reference sequence). The V end lost 8 bases, the J end lost 1 base, and 12 bases lay between the germline ends. Variable domain in full (rest from reference TRBV7-9 and TRBJ1-5): DTGVSQNPRHKITKRGQNVTFRCDPISEHNRLYWYRQTLGQGPEFLTYFQNEAQLEKSRLLSDRFSAERPKGSFSTLEIQRTEQGDSAMYLCASSGGQSNQPQHFGDGTRLSIL.

The J gene is TRBJ1-1, the V gene TRBV10-3; 7 bases fit TRBD1. V shed 10 bases and J 0 bases; nucleotides not matched to a gene: 20. The CDR3 spans 18 residues. Germline CDR1 reads ENHRY; CDR2 reads SYGVKD. CDR3 nucleotide sequence: TGTGCCAGTTCACCCACTCGGGCGGTGGGACAGATGAACACTGAAGCTTTCTTT. This translates into CASSPTRAVGQMNTEAFF.

The genes are TRBV10-3 and TRBJ1-2; no reliable D call. In germline, CDR1 is ENHRY, CDR2 SYGVKD. This CDR3 region has 16 residues. V was shortened by 0 bases and J by 8 bases, with 19 bases between the two germline ends. The CDR3 nucleotides read TGTGCCATCAGTGAGTCGAGGTCGGGGTCCGGTGGCGGCTACACCTTC. Protein product: CAISESRSGSGGGYTF.

This clone appeared once. The gene calls are TRBV14 and TRBJ1-1; D is undetermined. The germline V gene encodes CDR1 SGHDN and CDR2 FVKESK. The CDR3 contains 13 residues. V dropped 5 bases and J dropped 0 bases, with 7 bases sitting between them. The CDR3 here is CASSVKMNTEAFF. CDR3 sequence (DNA): TGTGCCAGCAGCGTAAAAATGAACACTGAAGCTTTCTTT.

The rearrangement uses TRBV11-2 and TRBJ1-1; the D gene is possibly TRBD1 (6 bases). The ends were cut back, 6 bases at V and 1 base at J, with 27 bases in the middle. The CDR3 loop spans 19 amino acids. Germline V CDR1 and CDR2: SGHAT, FQNNGV. CDR3 amino acids: CASRRDRHGTPPTNTEAFF. CDR3 nucleotides: TGTGCCAGCAGACGGGATAGACACGGGACACCACCTACGAACACTGAAGCTTTCTTT.

This chain links TRBV30 with TRBJ1-3; D uncertain. The length of the CDR3 is 15 residues. Germline assignment: CDR1 GTSNPN and CDR2 SVGIG (reference sequence). V was clipped by 4 bases and J by 0 bases, with 13 bases between them. CDR3: CAWTRTPDSGNTIYF. The CDR3 DNA follows: TGTGCCTGGACTAGGACTCCTGACTCTGGAAACACCATATATTTT.

The CDR3 bases are TGTGCCAGTAGTATAGGGGGCAGGGGAGGCAATCAGCCCCAGCATTTT. Amino acid sequence: CASSIGGRGGNQPQHF. This chain links TRBV19 with TRBJ1-5, with D possibly matching TRBD1 (6 bases). Trimming shortened V by 1 base and J by 2 bases, and 12 bases separated the two germline ends. Germline-derived CDR1 and CDR2 are LNHDA and SQIVND (reference sequence). The CDR3 length is 16 residues.

The V call is TRBV13, the J call TRBJ1-3; 11 positions match TRBD1. The ends lost 5 bases at V and 1 base at J; junction bases unmatched: 13. The CDR3 length is 19 residues. Looked up from germline, CDR1 is PRHDT and CDR2 is FYEKMQ (reference sequence). This CDR3 is CASSPPGQGGWGSGNTIYF. The CDR3 nucleotides are TGTGCCAGCAGCCCCCCGGGACAGGGGGGTTGGGGTTCTGGAAACACCATATATTTT. Drawing the rest from reference TRBV13 and TRBJ1-3, the complete variable domain is AAGVIQSPRHLIKEKRETATLKCYPIPRHDTVYWYQQGPGQDPQFLISFYEKMQSDKGSIPDRFSAQQFSDYHSELNMSSLELGDSALYFCASSPPGQGGWGSGNTIYFGEGSWLTVV.

The chain joins TRBV15 to TRBJ2-3; 7 nucleotides line up with TRBD1. CDR1 is LNHNV, CDR2 YYDKDF, per germline (reference sequence). This CDR3 is 15 amino acids long. V was pared by 6 bases and J by 3 bases, with 9 bases of the junction left unmatched. The CDR3 DNA follows: TGTGCCACCAGTCCGGACAGGCCTAAAACAGATACGCAGTATTTT. The encoded protein is CATSPDRPKTDTQYF.

This chain connects TRBV7-9 to TRBJ2-7; 7 nucleotides match TRBD1. Trimming at V came to 6 bases and at J to 7 bases, leaving 9 bases not matched to a gene. Germline assignment: CDR1 SEHNR and CDR2 FQNEAQ (reference sequence). CDR3 length equals 13 residues. CDR3 sequence (DNA): TGTGCCAGCAGAGACAACAGGGGCGGGGAGCAGTACTTC. Translating gives CASRDNRGGEQYF.

The V gene is TRBV9, the J gene TRBJ1-1, with D hard to call. The CDR3 sequence is 17 residues long. V was cut by 1 base and J by 2 bases, with 18 bases left in between. CDR1 and CDR2 from the germline V gene are SGDLS and YYNGEE. In DNA, the CDR3 is TGTGCCAGCAGCGTATCCCCCGGAGGCGGGATAAACACTGAAGCTTTCTTT. Its protein product is CASSVSPGGGINTEAFF.

The chain links TRBV12-3 or TRBV12-4 to TRBJ1-1; D perhaps matches TRBD1 (5 bases). The V gene lost 2 bases and the J gene lost 6 bases, with 10 bases spanning the gap. The CDR3 has 13 amino acids. The CDR3, as DNA: TGTGCCAGCAGTTTACCGGGACTCCCTGAAGCTTTCTTT. Residues: CASSLPGLPEAFF.